Presented here are 13 T cell receptor beta chains from one specimen sequenced in a study of blood T cell repertoires in COVID-19. TCRdb's table, derived via immunoSEQ multiplex PCR, lists solely in-frame clones and lacks some. This sample has 130,000 to 150,000 clones, with over 80% found just once. The specimen sequenced was peripheral blood. Receptors originate from a woman aged 40 to 50 with active or convalescent COVID-19.

This clone was seen repeatedly, ten times or more. This rearrangement joins TRBV7-9 to TRBJ2-5; the D gene is possibly TRBD1 (6 bases). Germline CDR1 is SEHNR and CDR2 is FQNEAQ (reference sequence). The CDR3 is 16 amino acids. Trimming left V 5 bases short and J 5 bases short, with 21 bases between. The CDR3 loop reads CASSPRTARAPETQYF. In nucleotides, the CDR3 is TGTGCCAGCAGCCCGCGGACAGCCCGGGCCCCGGAGACCCAGTACTTC.

The V and J genes are TRBV6-5 and TRBJ2-7; TRBD2 might be the D (5 bases). Germline-derived CDR1 and CDR2 are MNHEY and SVGAGI. With 11 bases removed from V and 3 bases from J, the gap between germline ends came to 17 bases. The CDR3 contains 13 residues. The CDR3 nucleotides are TGTGCCGCCCGTTCGGCTAGCCACTACGAGCAGTACTTC. Protein product: CAARSASHYEQYF.

This chain uses TRBV9 with TRBJ1-2; TRBD1 might be the D (5 bases). The CDR3 runs to 15 residues. Germline V lookup: CDR1 SGDLS, CDR2 YYNGEE. Trimming pared 0 bases from V and 6 bases from J, leaving 15 bases between. CDR3 region: CASSVGVGQGDGYTF. The CDR3 DNA sequence: TGTGCCAGCAGCGTAGGGGTTGGGCAGGGTGATGGCTACACCTTC.

The rearrangement uses TRBV5-6 and TRBJ1-3; 7 nucleotides match TRBD1. The ends lost 3 bases at V and 0 bases at J; junction bases unmatched: 12. CDR1 SGHDT and CDR2 YYEEEE come from the germline V gene. CDR3 size: 18 residues. CDR3 bases: TGTGCCAGCAGCTCGATGGAAACAGGGGCCCCCTCTGGAAACACCATATATTTT. Translated: CASSSMETGAPSGNTIYF.

The chain couples TRBV4-1 to TRBJ1-6; 7 bases match TRBD1. The germline gives CDR1 MGHRA, CDR2 YSYEKL. This CDR3 has 18 amino acids. V was pared by 0 bases and J by 6 bases, with 11 bases of the junction left unmatched. The CDR3 coding sequence is TGCGCCAGCAGCCAAGAGGGGGGAACAGGGGTCGGTAATTCACCCCTCCACTTT. Protein sequence: CASSQEGGTGVGNSPLHF.

The chain couples TRBV18 to TRBJ1-2; D unresolved. The CDR3 has 15 amino acids. V dropped 2 bases and J dropped 1 base, with 11 bases sitting between them. In germline, CDR1 is KGHSH, CDR2 LQKENI. The CDR3 DNA follows: TGTGCCAGCTCACCAACGGAGCCGGGTAACTATGGCTACACCTTC. This translates into CASSPTEPGNYGYTF.

A few counts support this clone. This sequence joins TRBV30 and TRBJ1-6; D unresolved. Germline loops: CDR1 GTSNPN, CDR2 SVGIG (reference sequence). The CDR3 is 14 amino acids. Trimming cost V 0 bases and J 4 bases, with 7 bases left between them. The chain's CDR3 is CAWSVTGYNSPLHF. The CDR3 nucleotides are TGTGCCTGGAGTGTGACCGGGTATAATTCACCCCTCCACTTT.

The chain uses TRBV6-2 or TRBV6-3 and TRBJ2-4; D is unresolved. The CDR3 runs 14 residues. Trimming pared 6 bases from V and 3 bases from J, leaving 12 bases between. Germline V gene sequence: CDR1 MNHEY, CDR2 SVGEGT. CDR3 amino acids: CASSPTPNKNIQYF. The CDR3 coding sequence is TGTGCCAGCAGCCCTACCCCTAACAAAAACATTCAGTACTTC.

This sequence joins TRBV6-1 and TRBJ2-7; D might be TRBD1 (6 bases). Trimming removed 2 bases from V and 5 bases from J, with 16 bases in between. The germline CDR1 and CDR2 sequences are MNHNS and SASEGT. The CDR3 is 15 residues long. The CDR3 bases are TGTGCCAGCAGTGAATCCGAAACAGGGATCCACGAGCAGTACTTC. Its translation is CASSESETGIHEQYF.

This chain links TRBV11-2 with TRBJ1-4; 8 bases line up with TRBD1. V shed 5 bases and J 5 bases; nucleotides not matched to a gene: 7. The CDR3 runs to 15 residues. Germline CDR1 reads SGHAT; CDR2 reads FQNNGV. CDR3 DNA sequence: TGTGCCAGCAGCCGTAACAGGGGGGGGAATGAAAAACTGTTTTTT. Protein: CASSRNRGGNEKLFF.

Of note for this clone: This sample includes further DNA sequences coding for the same CDR3. The V call is TRBV6-5, the J call TRBJ1-5, with 8 bases matching TRBD1. V lost 6 bases and J lost 2; bases outside the gene matches: 6. CDR3 length: 15 amino acids. CDR1 is MNHEY and CDR2 is SVGAGI in the germline V gene. This CDR3 reads CASSRTGLGNQPQHF. The CDR3 DNA sequence: TGTGCCAGCAGCCGGACAGGGTTGGGCAATCAGCCCCAGCATTTT.

The CDR3 DNA is TGTGCCACCAGCAGAGATCAGGTCTCCGAGCAGTTCTTC. This sequence encodes CATSRDQVSEQFF. V is TRBV15 and J is TRBJ2-1; D is undetermined. Germline V gene sequence: CDR1 LNHNV, CDR2 YYDKDF (reference sequence). V was cut by 0 bases and J by 10 bases, with 10 bases left in between. This CDR3 has 13 residues.

This clone was observed a single time. The V gene is TRBV5-8, the J gene TRBJ1-1; 9 bases are a match to TRBD1. The V segment lost 3 bases and the J segment 5 bases; nucleotides outside the gene matches: 8. The CDR3 sequence is 15 residues long. Germline lookup yields CDR1 SGHTS and CDR2 YDEGEE. The CDR3 sequence is CASSSWTGAVTEAFF. The CDR3 nucleotides read TGTGCCAGCAGCTCCTGGACAGGGGCGGTTACTGAAGCTTTCTTT.